The 27 T cell receptor beta chains given below trace back to one sample, sequenced in a study of T cells in Graves' hyperthyroidism and ophthalmopathy. Template material for amplifying TCR beta CDR3 regions consisted of RNA transcripts. A set of HTBI primers served as the primers for a first-round RT-PCR of the TCR CDR3. TCRdb reprocessed the multiplex PCR reads with MiXCR, giving one entry per CDR3 protein. Of approximately 600,000 distinct CDR3 sequences in the sample, 12% to 15% were seen once. Sequenced input: blood. These receptors were obtained from a young woman with Graves' ophthalmopathy.

The rearrangement joins TRBV27 to TRBJ1-1; D is possibly TRBD1 (5 bases). Trimming removed 1 base at V and 5 bases at J, with 8 bases between. This CDR3 region has 13 residues. Per the germline V gene, CDR1 is MNHEY and CDR2 is SMNVEV (reference sequence). The CDR3 bases are TGTGCCAGCAGTTTATTGGGGGAAACTGAAGCTTTCTTT. Translated: CASSLLGETEAFF.

There are many counts of this clonotype. The chain recombines TRBV7-9 with TRBJ2-7; 9 nucleotides agree with TRBD1. V lost 1 base to trimming and J lost 5 bases; unmatched junction nucleotides: 6. Per germline, CDR1 SEHNR and CDR2 FQNEAQ (reference sequence). CDR3 length: 15 residues. Written as DNA, the CDR3 is TGTGCCAGCAGCTTAGGGGGACAGGGTATCGACGAGCAGTACTTC. It codes for CASSLGGQGIDEQYF.

This clonotype was detected many times. The V and J genes are TRBV20-1 and TRBJ1-1; perhaps TRBD1 as D (5 bases). The V end lost 1 base, the J end lost 3 bases, and 9 bases lay between the germline ends. The CDR3 is 13 residues long. Germline CDR1 DFQATT, CDR2 SNEGSKA (reference sequence). CDR3 sequence: CSARASGDTEAFF. CDR3 sequence (DNA): TGCAGTGCTAGAGCTTCGGGGGACACTGAAGCTTTCTTT.

This clonotype showed up many times. The rearrangement links TRBV12-3 or TRBV12-4 to TRBJ2-1; perhaps TRBD1 as D (8 bases). V shed 7 bases and J shed 7 bases, with 20 bases lying between them. There are 15 residues in the CDR3. The CDR3 nucleotides are TGTGCCAGCACCCCTACAGGGGGGGTTTCAAATGAGCAGTTCTTC. Protein: CASTPTGGVSNEQFF.

Of note for this clonotype: The junction shows a germline mismatch at one end, possibly a read error. The genes are TRBV9 and TRBJ2-6; D unresolved. Per germline, CDR1 SGDLS and CDR2 YYNGEE. CDR3 length equals 17 residues. The CDR3 DNA is TGTGCCGGCAGCGTAGCTTGGCGGAGCTCTGGGGCCAACGTCCTGACTTTC. It specifies CAGSVAWRSSGANVLTF.

Concerning this clonotype itself: A much larger clonotype is one base distant, so this may be a read error. V usage is TRBV30 and J usage is TRBJ1-2; D gene ambiguous. The V end was cut by 2 bases, the J end by 4 bases, with 8 bases between. CDR3 size: 12 residues. Germline values: CDR1 GTSNPN, CDR2 SVGIG (reference sequence). The CDR3 loop reads CAWSSGSYGYTF. As DNA, the CDR3 is TGTGCCTGGAGTAGCGGGAGCTATGGCTACACCTTC.

In this sample, this clonotype turned up many times. The chain uses TRBV6-1 and TRBJ1-5, with TRBD1 identical over 10 bases. Unmatched junction bases numbered 2, after V lost 3 bases and J lost 3 bases. The CDR3 is 15 amino acids. Germline V gene lookup returns CDR1 MNHNS and CDR2 SASEGT. The CDR3 DNA sequence: TGTGCCAGCAGTGAGACAGGGGGCGTCAATCAGCCCCAGCATTTT. Amino acids: CASSETGGVNQPQHF.

This clonotype was picked up a small number of times. This chain links TRBV10-1 with TRBJ1-5, with no clear D. V was cut by 2 bases and J by 0 bases, with 8 bases left in between. From germline, CDR1 is WNHNN and CDR2 SYGVQD (reference sequence). The CDR3 extends over 15 amino acids. Here the CDR3 reads CASSEGLYSNQPQHF. CDR3 nucleotides: TGCGCCAGCAGTGAGGGACTCTATAGCAATCAGCCCCAGCATTTT.

This clonotype was picked up many times. This chain connects TRBV2 to TRBJ1-5, with D possibly matching TRBD1 (6 bases). Trimming took off 3 bases at V and 6 bases at J, with 15 bases between the two ends. Germline-derived CDR1 and CDR2 are SNHLY and FYNNEI. The CDR3 loop spans 15 amino acids. The CDR3 loop is CASSEGGLWLQPQHF. Here the CDR3 DNA reads TGTGCCAGCAGTGAGGGGGGGCTTTGGCTTCAGCCCCAGCATTTT.

This clonotype was seen at least ten times. The rearrangement uses TRBV28 and TRBJ2-1; 7 nucleotides match TRBD2. V lost 5 bases to trimming and J lost 3 bases; unmatched junction nucleotides: 4. In germline, CDR1 is MDHEN, CDR2 SYDVKM. The CDR3 covers 14 residues. In DNA form, the CDR3 reads TGTGCCAGCAGTCCAAGCGGGGTCTACAATGAGCAGTTCTTC. As protein: CASSPSGVYNEQFF.

The chain combines TRBV29-1 with TRBJ2-1, with TRBD1 matching over 10 bases. CDR1 and CDR2 (germline): SQVTM, ANQGSEA. Germline trimming cut 8 bases from V and 6 bases from J; bases unmatched to any gene: 7. This CDR3 is built from 13 residues. The CDR3 sequence: CSIPGQGFNEQFF. In DNA, the CDR3 is TGCAGCATACCGGGACAGGGGTTCAATGAGCAGTTCTTC.

This clonotype was seen ten or more times. The chain is built from TRBV18 and TRBJ1-1; possibly TRBD1 for D (5 bases). Per the germline V gene, CDR1 is KGHSH and CDR2 is LQKENI. V was cut by 6 bases and J by 4 bases, with 24 bases left in between. This CDR3 contains 17 residues. CDR3: CASSLGPRYVRGTEAFF. CDR3 coding DNA: TGTGCCAGCTCTCTGGGGCCTAGGTATGTGAGGGGCACTGAAGCTTTCTTT.

The rearrangement joins TRBV27 to TRBJ2-5, with 13 positions matching TRBD2. This CDR3 contains 17 residues. The J segment lost 11 bases and the V segment lost 5 bases, leaving 17 bases of the junction unmatched. In germline, CDR1 is MNHEY, CDR2 SMNVEV (reference sequence). The CDR3 loop reads CASSPTALAGGGGTQYF. CDR3 DNA sequence: TGTGCCAGCAGTCCCACGGCACTAGCGGGAGGGGGGGGGACTCAGTACTTC.

This clonotype was observed at least ten times. The CDR3 DNA follows: TGTGCCAGCAGGACAGGGAATCAGCCCCAGCATTTT. The encoded protein is CASRTGNQPQHF. This chain connects TRBV28 to TRBJ1-5, with 7 bases aligning to TRBD1. The CDR3 totals 12 residues. The V gene end was trimmed by 6 bases and the J gene end by 4 bases; junction bases not matched to a gene: 0. The germline V gene has CDR1 MDHEN and CDR2 SYDVKM. The variable domain in full, with the rest retrieved from reference TRBV28 and TRBJ1-5, is DVKVTQSSRYLVKRTGEKVFLECVQDMDHENMFWYRQDPGLGLRLIYFSYDVKMKEKGDIPEGYSVSREKKERFSLILESASTNQTSMYLCASRTGNQPQHFGDGTRLSIL.

The table lists this clonotype with many counts. The chain couples TRBV2 to TRBJ2-1; D is perhaps TRBD2 (5 bases). Germline-derived CDR1 and CDR2 are SNHLY and FYNNEI. V shed 3 bases and J shed 2 bases, with 14 bases lying between them. This CDR3 is 16 amino acids long. The CDR3 reads CASSELGGSAYNEQFF. The CDR3 DNA reads TGTGCCAGCAGTGAGCTGGGCGGGTCCGCCTACAATGAGCAGTTCTTC. The full variable domain, in which reference TRBV2 and TRBJ2-1 provide the parts outside the CDR3, is EPEVTQTPSHQVTQMGQEVILRCVPISNHLYFYWYRQILGQKVEFLVSFYNNEISEKSEIFDDQFSVERPDGSNFTLKIRSTKLEDSAMYFCASSELGGSAYNEQFFGPGTRLTVL.

This clonotype was recorded at least ten times. The CDR3 loop is CASSLFRPFGSNQPQHF. The CDR3 region has the DNA TGTGCCAGCAGTTTATTCCGGCCCTTCGGGAGCAATCAGCCCCAGCATTTT. The gene calls are TRBV28 and TRBJ1-5; no clear D. The germline V gene has CDR1 MDHEN and CDR2 SYDVKM. The CDR3 has 17 residues. The ends were cut back, 1 base at V and 1 base at J, with 14 bases in the middle.

This clonotype was seen once. The chain employs TRBV12-3 or TRBV12-4 and TRBJ2-3; 11 bases line up with TRBD2. The CDR3 consists of 19 residues. The ends lost 5 bases at V and 3 bases at J; junction bases unmatched: 16. CDR3 sequence reads: CASSHGPTLAGGVTDTQYF. DNA for the CDR3: TGTGCCAGCAGTCACGGACCAACCCTAGCGGGAGGTGTAACAGATACGCAGTATTTT.

In this sample, this clonotype turned up many times. The chain employs TRBV3-1 and TRBJ2-7; no clear D gene. The CDR3 is 12 residues long. Germline V gene data show CDR1 as LGHDT and CDR2 as YNNKEL (reference sequence). Between the trimmed V and J ends, which lost 2 bases and 7 bases, there was a span of 9 bases. CDR3 residues: CASSQNSREQYF. CDR3 DNA sequence: TGTGCCAGCAGCCAAAACTCCAGGGAGCAGTACTTC.

This clonotype was observed at least ten times. V gene TRBV20-1 combines with J gene TRBJ2-3, with 8 positions matching TRBD2. Per germline, CDR1 DFQATT and CDR2 SNEGSKA (reference sequence). CDR3 size: 14 residues. Trimming cost V 4 bases and J 4 bases; bases outside gene matches: 7. Written as DNA, the CDR3 is TGCAGTGCTAACGCGGGAGGCCCCTCAGATACGCAGTATTTT. Protein sequence: CSANAGGPSDTQYF.

The V and J genes are TRBV11-2 and TRBJ1-4; 7 nucleotides agree with TRBD1. The length of the CDR3 is 14 residues. Germline V gene lookup returns CDR1 SGHAT and CDR2 FQNNGV. The ends lost 4 bases at V and 5 bases at J; junction bases unmatched: 4. CDR3 residues: CASSWTGINEKLFF. The CDR3 DNA is TGTGCCAGCAGCTGGACAGGCATAAATGAAAAACTGTTTTTT.

CDR3 residues: CASSQVTLGTEAFF. The CDR3 DNA follows: TGCGCCAGCAGCCAAGTGACGCTAGGGACTGAAGCTTTCTTT. The chain carries TRBV4-1 and TRBJ1-1; D not resolved. Germline V lookup: CDR1 MGHRA, CDR2 YSYEKL. V was trimmed by 1 base and J by 5 bases, leaving 11 bases between them. The CDR3 has 14 amino acids.

This sequence joins TRBV4-1 and TRBJ2-5; D not resolved. V was clipped by 2 bases and J by 2 bases, with 15 bases between them. The CDR3 has 16 amino acids. Germline V gene sequence: CDR1 MGHRA, CDR2 YSYEKL. The CDR3 nucleotides read TGCGCCAGCAGCCAATACTCGCGGCTGAGTCAAGAGACCCAGTACTTC. This encodes CASSQYSRLSQETQYF.

The V and J genes are TRBV20-1 and TRBJ1-1, with D possibly matching TRBD1 (6 bases). Trimming shortened V by 2 bases and J by 3 bases, and 16 bases separated the two germline ends. Looked up from germline, CDR1 is DFQATT and CDR2 is SNEGSKA (reference sequence). The CDR3 is 15 amino acids. The CDR3 spells CSARLQGLGDTEAFF. DNA for the CDR3: TGCAGTGCTAGACTACAGGGTCTGGGGGACACTGAAGCTTTCTTT.

This clonotype has a count of ten or more. The gene calls are TRBV28 and TRBJ2-1; 8 bases match TRBD2. This CDR3 has 15 residues. Trimming at V came to 6 bases and at J to 3 bases, leaving 7 bases not matched to a gene. The germline gives CDR1 MDHEN, CDR2 SYDVKM. CDR3 loop: CASSTTSGYYNEQFF. The CDR3, as DNA: TGTGCCAGCAGCACCACTAGCGGCTACTACAATGAGCAGTTCTTC.

The genes are TRBV4-1 and TRBJ2-7, with 12 bases matching TRBD2. V gave up 3 bases and J gave up 4 bases; unmatched junction bases: 4. The CDR3 is made up of 15 amino acids. Germline CDR1 MGHRA, CDR2 YSYEKL. CDR3 region: CASSHRTSGKYEQYF. The CDR3 nucleotides read TGCGCCAGCAGCCACCGGACTAGCGGGAAGTACGAGCAGTACTTC.

This clonotype appeared many times. V is TRBV5-1 and J is TRBJ2-1; 10 nucleotides line up with TRBD2. This CDR3 region has 16 residues. CDR1 and CDR2 from the germline V gene are SGHRS and YFSETQ. V lost 4 bases, J lost 3 bases, and 7 bases stayed unmatched. CDR3 sequence (DNA): TGCGCCAGCAGCAGGACTAGCGGAGATCTCTACAATGAGCAGTTCTTC. Translating gives CASSRTSGDLYNEQFF. Full variable domain (missing parts from reference TRBV5-1 and TRBJ2-1): KAGVTQTPRYLIKTRGQQVTLSCSPISGHRSVSWYQQTPGQGLQFLFEYFSETQRNKGNFPGRFSGRQFSNSRSEMNVSTLELGDSALYLCASSRTSGDLYNEQFFGPGTRLTVL.

The gene calls are TRBV14 and TRBJ2-7, with D perhaps TRBD1 (6 bases). The better agreement between TRBJ2-1 and the DNA end casts doubt on the J call. The CDR3 contains 16 residues. Germline V gene sequence: CDR1 SGHDN, CDR2 FVKESK. The CDR3 loop reads CASSSRQEALPYEQFF. CDR3 DNA: TGTGCCAGCAGCTCCCGACAGGAAGCCTTACCCTACGAGCAGTTCTTC.